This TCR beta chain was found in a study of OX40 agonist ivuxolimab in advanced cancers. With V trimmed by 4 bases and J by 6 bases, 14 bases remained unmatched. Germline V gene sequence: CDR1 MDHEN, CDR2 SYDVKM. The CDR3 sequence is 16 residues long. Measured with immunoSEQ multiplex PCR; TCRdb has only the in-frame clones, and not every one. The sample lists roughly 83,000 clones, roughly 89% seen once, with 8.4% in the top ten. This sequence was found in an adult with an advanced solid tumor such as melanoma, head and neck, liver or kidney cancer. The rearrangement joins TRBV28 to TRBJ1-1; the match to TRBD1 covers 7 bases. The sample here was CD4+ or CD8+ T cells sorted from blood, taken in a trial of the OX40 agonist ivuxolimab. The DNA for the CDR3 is TGTGCCAGCAGTTCCAACCGGGACGACAGGGAACCTGAAGCTTTCTTT. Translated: CASSSNRDDREPEAFF.